This T cell receptor (beta chain) stems from a study of blood T cells in healthy people across ages. Study conclusions and caveats: The unsorted PBMCs prevented any conclusive comparison of naive versus antigen-experienced cells.

Each donor supplied approximately 10 milliliters of peripheral blood. Turning to this clonotype: The antigen is undetermined.

Alongside a J-beta primer mix, a sample-barcoded 5' primer served in a second PCR lasting roughly 6 to 11 cycles. Each of the samples gave a minimum of 2.5 million paired-end reads that contained CDR3. TCRdb ran MiXCR on the 5' RACE reads and lists one entry per CDR3 protein. Of some 1.4 million distinct CDR3 sequences in the sample, around 42% were seen once. This CDR3 is built from 15 residues. With V trimmed by 2 bases and J by 5 bases, 6 bases remained unmatched. Per germline, CDR1 SGHRS and CDR2 YFSETQ. This receptor was obtained from a woman aged 18-35 years in good health. The J gene is TRBJ1-2, the V gene TRBV5-1; TRBD1 matches at 10 bases. The specimen sequenced was blood. This CDR3 is CASSFDTGQGYGYTF. CDR3 sequence (DNA): TGCGCCAGCAGCTTCGATACGGGACAGGGGTATGGCTACACCTTC.